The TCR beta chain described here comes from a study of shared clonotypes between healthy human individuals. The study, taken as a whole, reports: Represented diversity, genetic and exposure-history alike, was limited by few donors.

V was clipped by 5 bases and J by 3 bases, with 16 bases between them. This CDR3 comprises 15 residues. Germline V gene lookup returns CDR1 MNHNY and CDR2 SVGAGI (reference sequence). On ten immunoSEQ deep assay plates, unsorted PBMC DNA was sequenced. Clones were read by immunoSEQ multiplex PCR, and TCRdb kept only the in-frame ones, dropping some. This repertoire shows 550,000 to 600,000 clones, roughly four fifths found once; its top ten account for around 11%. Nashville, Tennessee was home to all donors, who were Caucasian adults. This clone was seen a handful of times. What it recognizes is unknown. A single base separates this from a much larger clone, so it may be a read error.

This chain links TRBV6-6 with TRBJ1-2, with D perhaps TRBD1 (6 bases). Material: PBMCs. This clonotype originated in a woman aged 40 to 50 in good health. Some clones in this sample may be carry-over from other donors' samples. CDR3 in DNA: TGTGCCAGCAGTCCAAGCACCACAGGGCACTATGGCTACACCTTC. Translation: CASSPSTTGHYGYTF.